What follows are 2 T cell receptor beta chains derived from one specimen sequenced in a study of metastatic and nonmetastatic thyroid tumors. TCRdb re-called the PCR reads with MiXCR. The repertoire holds 4,600 or so clones, with almost 30% as singletons. All patients reached thyroid surgery having received no treatment beforehand. The sample consisted of adjacent normal tissue. These receptors were obtained from a male donor with papillary thyroid cancer or a benign thyroid nodule (not recorded which). Some clones in this sample may be carry-over from other donors' samples.

By sample share, this clone is medium-sized. The CDR3, as DNA: TGTGCCAGCAGCTTAGGGGGCGTAACAGATACGCAGTATTTT. It translates to CASSLGGVTDTQYF. The chain uses TRBV11-2 and TRBJ2-3, with D possibly TRBD1 on 5 matching bases. V was clipped by 1 base and J by 3 bases, with 8 bases between them. The CDR3 is 14 amino acids. Germline CDR1 and CDR2: SGHAT and FQNNGV.

Within the sample, this clone is medium-sized (0.01 to 0.1%). The junction differs from germline at one of its ends, possibly a read error. The chain joins TRBV5-1 to TRBJ1-1; 7 nucleotides align to TRBD1. Germline V gene sequence: CDR1 SGHRS, CDR2 YFSETQ. The CDR3 contains 13 residues. The CDR3 DNA is TGCGCCCGCAGGGGGGAGGGGGGCACTGAAGCTTTCTTT. Its protein product is CARRGEGGTEAFF.